Following are 19 T cell receptor beta chains from one sample sequenced in a study of T cell responses to AZD1222 COVID-19 vaccine. Using immunoSEQ multiplex PCR, the repertoire was profiled, and TCRdb retains in-frame clones only, with some absent. The table records some 120,000 clones, 88% of them present only once. This specimen consisted of peripheral blood, obtained on day 0 of AZD1222 vaccination. The receptors originated from an adult in good health.

The gene calls are TRBV9 and TRBJ2-2; 12 nucleotides line up with TRBD2. This CDR3 is 16 amino acids long. The V segment lost 4 bases and the J segment 4 bases; nucleotides outside the gene matches: 5. Germline CDR1 is SGDLS and CDR2 is YYNGEE. CDR3 coding DNA: TGTGCCAGCAGCCCTAGCGGGGGGGCGAGCACCGGGGAGCTGTTTTTT. It translates to CASSPSGGASTGELFF.

The chain uses TRBV13 and TRBJ2-7, with TRBD1 matching over 9 bases. This CDR3 has 15 amino acids. The germline V gene encodes CDR1 PRHDT and CDR2 FYEKMQ (reference sequence). V dropped 2 bases and J dropped 4; count of bases not matched to a gene: 6. The CDR3 region has the DNA TGTGCCAGCAGCTTAAGGGGGGACAGGGATTACGAGCAGTACTTC. This codes for CASSLRGDRDYEQYF.

The V gene is TRBV9, the J gene TRBJ2-7; 12 bases align to TRBD2. Germline V gene lookup returns CDR1 SGDLS and CDR2 YYNGEE. This CDR3 contains 15 residues. Trimming took 4 bases from V and 9 from J; bases not matched to a gene: 11. The CDR3 loop is CASSLGLAGTGSQYF. In DNA form, the CDR3 reads TGTGCCAGCAGCTTAGGACTAGCGGGAACTGGGTCGCAGTACTTC.

The chain recombines TRBV29-1 with TRBJ2-7; D remains ambiguous. Germline V lookup: CDR1 SQVTM, CDR2 ANQGSEA. The length of the CDR3 is 12 residues. Trimming left V 1 base short and J 2 bases short, with 6 bases between. Here the CDR3 reads CSVEGGAYEQYF. The CDR3 DNA reads TGCAGCGTTGAAGGCGGCGCCTACGAGCAGTACTTC.

This clone appeared a few times. The V call is TRBV4-3, the J call TRBJ1-5; no clear D. The CDR3 sequence is 13 residues long. Germline V gene sequence: CDR1 LGHNA, CDR2 YSLEER. Trimming left V 0 bases short and J 8 bases short, with 8 bases between. CDR3 in DNA: TGCGCCAGCAGCCAAGATGGGGATGAGCCCCAGCATTTT. Translation: CASSQDGDEPQHF.

The J gene is TRBJ1-4, the V gene TRBV5-6; 8 nucleotides align to TRBD1. CDR1 is SGHDT, CDR2 YYEEEE, per germline. J was trimmed by 7 bases and V by 4 bases; bases with no gene match: 9. The CDR3 runs 15 residues. This CDR3 reads CASSTKQGDGEKLFF. CDR3 DNA sequence: TGTGCCAGCAGCACCAAACAGGGGGATGGTGAAAAACTGTTTTTT.

The V call is TRBV4-3, the J call TRBJ2-5; D is unclear. Germline CDR1 is LGHNA and CDR2 is YSLEER. The CDR3 spans 15 residues. V was trimmed by 1 base and J by 7 bases, leaving 16 bases between them. The CDR3 bases are TGCGCCAGCAGCCAAGGACCCAGCGAGGTATGGACCCAGTACTTC. It encodes CASSQGPSEVWTQYF.

This clone was seen a single time. The chain employs TRBV5-4 and TRBJ2-2; unclear D gene. Germline CDR1 is SGHNT and CDR2 is YYREEE (reference sequence). V gave up 0 bases and J gave up 1 base, with 4 bases separating them. The CDR3 is 14 amino acids. The CDR3 DNA follows: TGTGCCAGCAGCTTGGTAGTGAACACCGGGGAGCTGTTTTTT. Translating gives CASSLVVNTGELFF. Full variable domain (outside the CDR3, taken from reference TRBV5-4 and TRBJ2-2): ETGVTQSPTHLIKTRGQQVTLRCSSQSGHNTVSWYQQALGQGPQFIFQYYREEENGRGNFPPRFSGLQFPNYSSELNVNALELDDSALYLCASSLVVNTGELFFGEGSRLTVL.

This sequence joins TRBV6-2 or TRBV6-3 and TRBJ2-5; 7 bases match TRBD1. After removal of 2 bases from V and 5 bases from J, the junction contained 20 bases not matched to a gene. This CDR3 has 19 residues. Germline loops: CDR1 MNHEY, CDR2 SVGEGT. CDR3 amino acids: CASSYSDRALRQWSETQYF. CDR3 sequence (DNA): TGTGCCAGCAGTTACAGCGACAGGGCGCTACGTCAGTGGTCCGAGACCCAGTACTTC.

The rearrangement links TRBV5-6 to TRBJ1-6, with 7 positions matching TRBD1. The CDR3 totals 14 residues. Germline V gene lookup returns CDR1 SGHDT and CDR2 YYEEEE. V shed 3 bases, J shed 7 bases, and the junction held 4 bases outside the gene matches. CDR3 DNA: TGTGCCAGCAGCTCGACAGGGATCAATTCACCCCTCCACTTT. Translating gives CASSSTGINSPLHF.

The chain is built from TRBV25-1 and TRBJ1-1; D perhaps matches TRBD1 (5 bases). V was pared by 5 bases and J by 2 bases, with 12 bases between. Germline V gene data show CDR1 as MGHDK and CDR2 as SYGVNS. The CDR3 sequence is 14 residues long. The CDR3 loop is CASSLKGSNTEAFF. CDR3 in DNA: TGTGCCAGCAGTTTAAAGGGGTCCAACACTGAAGCTTTCTTT.

The CDR3 reads CASSEVLVGNEQFF. Written as DNA, the CDR3 is TGTGCCAGCAGTGAGGTTTTAGTAGGCAATGAGCAGTTCTTC. The chain links TRBV6-1 to TRBJ2-1; D gene ambiguous. Trimming took off 3 bases at V and 6 bases at J, with 12 bases between the two ends. This CDR3 region has 14 residues. Germline values: CDR1 MNHNS, CDR2 SASEGT.

V usage is TRBV27 and J usage is TRBJ1-5, with 8 bases identical to TRBD1. Germline V gene sequence: CDR1 MNHEY, CDR2 SMNVEV (reference sequence). V lost 0 bases, J lost 4 bases, and 2 bases stayed unmatched. The CDR3 loop spans 15 amino acids. In DNA form, the CDR3 reads TGTGCCAGCAGTTTATCATGGACAGGGAATCAGCCCCAGCATTTT. This gives the protein CASSLSWTGNQPQHF.

Turning to this clone: Mismatch with germline at one junction end may stem from a read error. The V gene is TRBV9, the J gene TRBJ2-4, with D perhaps matching TRBD1 (6 bases). CDR1 is SGDLS, CDR2 YYNGEE, per germline. This CDR3 has 14 amino acids. This chain's CDR3 is CASSARTAENIQYF. The CDR3 region has the DNA TGTGCCAGCAGCGCAAGGACAGCCGAAAACATTCAGTACTTC. Supplemented by reference TRBV9 and TRBJ2-4, the full variable domain reads DSGVTQTPKHLITATGQRVTLRCSPRSGDLSVYWYQQSLDQGLQFLIQYYNGEERAKGNILERFSAQQFPDLHSELNLSSLELGDSALYFCASSARTAENIQYFGAGTRLSVL.

J is TRBJ1-1 and V is TRBV28; D ambiguous. Between the trimmed V and J ends, which lost 7 bases and 0 bases, there was a span of 15 bases. The germline V gene encodes CDR1 MDHEN and CDR2 SYDVKM. The CDR3 has 15 amino acids. The CDR3 DNA sequence: TGTGCCAGCACTCAAGAGGAGGAGGTGAACACTGAAGCTTTCTTT. Encoded protein: CASTQEEEVNTEAFF.

This chain links TRBV30 with TRBJ2-7; 9 bases line up with TRBD2. Losses at the gene ends were 2 bases for V and 3 bases for J; bases not matched to a gene: 2. The CDR3 contains 13 residues. The germline gives CDR1 GTSNPN, CDR2 SVGIG (reference sequence). CDR3 nucleotides: TGTGCCTGGAGTAGCGGGAGGAACTACGAGCAGTACTTC. It yields the protein CAWSSGRNYEQYF.

The rearrangement joins TRBV5-6 to TRBJ2-2; TRBD1 is a possible D gene (6 bases). The CDR3 is 15 amino acids. V was clipped by 1 base and J by 4 bases, with 11 bases between them. Germline V CDR1 and CDR2: SGHDT, YYEEEE. This CDR3 is CASSLTGLGTGELFF. CDR3 nucleotides: TGTGCCAGCAGCTTGACAGGGCTTGGCACCGGGGAGCTGTTTTTT.

V and J are TRBV9 and TRBJ2-5, with D possibly matching TRBD1 (7 bases). Per the germline V gene, CDR1 is SGDLS and CDR2 is YYNGEE. The V gene lost 7 bases and the J gene lost 5 bases, with 24 bases spanning the gap. The CDR3 is 16 amino acids. CDR3 residues: CASRPRGRPRMETQYF. CDR3 sequence (DNA): TGTGCCAGCCGACCCAGGGGGAGGCCCCGTATGGAGACCCAGTACTTC.

The genes are TRBV6-6 and TRBJ1-2, with no clear D. CDR3 length equals 13 residues. Germline values: CDR1 MNHNY, CDR2 SVGAGI (reference sequence). V lost 3 bases to trimming and J lost 4 bases, with 9 bases between them. CDR3 protein: CASSYPAAYGYTF. The CDR3, as DNA: TGTGCCAGCAGTTATCCGGCAGCCTATGGCTACACCTTC.